The clone carrying this TCR beta chain was seen repeatedly, ten times or more. Its target is not known. The TCR beta CDR3 regions underwent amplification using RNA transcripts as the source. The HTBI primer set drove a first-round RT-PCR of the TCR CDR3. TCRdb re-derived calls from the multiplex PCR reads in MiXCR, one entry per CDR3 protein. The data hold 370,000 or so distinct CDR3 sequences, with 15% to 17% observed a single time. The data stem from a study of T cells in Graves' hyperthyroidism and ophthalmopathy. The study's findings and limits: Most clonotypes expanded in the thyroid (above 0.001) were also present in blood. The model made its ophthalmopathy prediction, and onset followed a median 6.5 months later.

There are 15 residues in the CDR3. V gave up 6 bases and J gave up 2 bases; unmatched junction bases: 6. Germline loops: CDR1 SNHLY, CDR2 FYNNEI. Sequenced input: blood. This TCR was recovered from a woman aged 18-29 years with Graves' hyperthyroidism that later progressed to Graves' ophthalmopathy. This chain joins TRBV2 and TRBJ2-3, with TRBD2 matching 9 bases. CDR3 protein: CASRTSGFYTDTQYF. In nucleotides, the CDR3 is TGTGCCAGCAGGACTAGCGGTTTTTACACAGATACGCAGTATTTT.